This TCR beta chain derives from a study of blood T cell repertoires in COVID-19. Study background: T cells, B-cell-depleted T cells, or PBMCs provided the cDNA or gDNA that served as material.

The germline gives CDR1 GTSNPN, CDR2 SVGIG (reference sequence). V lost 1 base, J lost 8 bases, and 7 bases stayed unmatched. The CDR3 covers 14 residues. The authors' processing: For nucleated cells, counts were estimated from reference gene primer amplification. Profiled with immunoSEQ multiplex PCR; TCRdb holds only in-frame clones, not every one. V, J and clone size derive from that table, while D and trimming were established from the DNA sequence. The sample shows about half a million clones, over 75% of them seen only once. The V gene is TRBV30, the J gene TRBJ1-4; 7 positions agree with TRBD1. Source material: peripheral blood. This clonotype originated in a human donor in a cohort sampled during active COVID-19. The CDR3 sequence is CAWSAQGVAEKLFF. The CDR3 DNA follows: TGTGCCTGGAGTGCGCAGGGGGTTGCCGAAAAACTGTTTTTT.